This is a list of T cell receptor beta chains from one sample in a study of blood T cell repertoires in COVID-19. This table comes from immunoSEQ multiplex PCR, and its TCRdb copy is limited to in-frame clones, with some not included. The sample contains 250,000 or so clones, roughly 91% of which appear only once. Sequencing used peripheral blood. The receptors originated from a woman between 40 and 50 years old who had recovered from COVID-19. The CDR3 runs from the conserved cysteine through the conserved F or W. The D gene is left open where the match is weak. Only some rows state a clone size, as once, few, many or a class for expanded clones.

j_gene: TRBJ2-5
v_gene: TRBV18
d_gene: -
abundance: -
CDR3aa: CASSPPAARREETQYF
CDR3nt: TGTGCCAGCTCACCACCGGCGGCCAGGAGGGAAGAGACCCAGTACTTC

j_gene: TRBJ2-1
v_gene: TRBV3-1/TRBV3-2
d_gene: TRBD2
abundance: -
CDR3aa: CASSQGLAESSSYNEQFF
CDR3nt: TGTGCCAGCAGCCAGGGACTAGCGGAAAGCAGCTCCTACAATGAGCAGTTCTTC

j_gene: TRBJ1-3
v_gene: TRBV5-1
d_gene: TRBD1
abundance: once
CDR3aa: CASSDRGGNTIYF
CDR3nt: TGCGCCAGCAGCGACAGGGGTGGAAACACCATATATTTT

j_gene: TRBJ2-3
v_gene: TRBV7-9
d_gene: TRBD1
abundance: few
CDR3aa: CASRIPGQPTDTQYF
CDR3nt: TGTGCCAGCAGGATCCCGGGACAGCCCACAGATACGCAGTATTTT

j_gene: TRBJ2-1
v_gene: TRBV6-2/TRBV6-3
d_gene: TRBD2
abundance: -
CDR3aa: CASSYSTSGRAVYNEQFF
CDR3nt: TGTGCCAGCAGTTACTCGACTAGCGGGAGGGCCGTCTACAATGAGCAGTTCTTC

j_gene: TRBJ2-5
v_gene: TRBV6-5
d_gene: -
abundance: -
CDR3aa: CASSYSWGSAQETQYF
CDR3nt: TGTGCCAGCAGTTACTCTTGGGGTAGCGCCCAAGAGACCCAGTACTTC

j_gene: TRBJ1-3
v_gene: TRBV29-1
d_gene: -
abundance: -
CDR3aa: CSVEVGHHSGNTIYF
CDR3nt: TGCAGCGTTGAAGTGGGGCACCACTCTGGAAACACCATATATTTT

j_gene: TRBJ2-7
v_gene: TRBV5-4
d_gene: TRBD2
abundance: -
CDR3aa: CASSLGGTSVYEQYF
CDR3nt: TGTGCCAGCAGCTTGGGTGGGACTAGTGTTTACGAGCAGTACTTC

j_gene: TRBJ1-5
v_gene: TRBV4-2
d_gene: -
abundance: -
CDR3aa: CASSQVWGQGGGPQHF
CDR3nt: TGTGCCAGCAGCCAAGTTTGGGGGCAGGGCGGCGGACCCCAGCATTTT

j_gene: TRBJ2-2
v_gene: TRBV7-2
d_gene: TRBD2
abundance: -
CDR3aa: CASSVASGRAGTGELFF
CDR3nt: TGTGCCAGCAGCGTAGCTAGCGGGAGGGCCGGGACCGGGGAGCTGTTTTTT

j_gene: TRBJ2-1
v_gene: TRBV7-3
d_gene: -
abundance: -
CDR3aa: CASSKTGYNEQFF
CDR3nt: TGTGCCAGCAGCAAGACGGGATACAATGAGCAGTTCTTC

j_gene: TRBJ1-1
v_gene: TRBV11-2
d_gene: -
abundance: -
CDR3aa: CASSLERGTEAFF
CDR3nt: TGTGCCAGCAGCTTAGAACGCGGGACTGAAGCTTTCTTT

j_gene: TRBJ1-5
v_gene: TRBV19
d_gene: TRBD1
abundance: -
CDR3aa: CASSPGARQGVQPQHF
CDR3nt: TGTGCCAGTAGCCCCGGGGCCCGACAGGGGGTACAGCCCCAGCATTTT

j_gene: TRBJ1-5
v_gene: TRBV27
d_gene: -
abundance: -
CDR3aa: CASSWRGVNQPQHF
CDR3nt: TGTGCCAGCAGTTGGCGGGGGGTAAATCAGCCCCAGCATTTT

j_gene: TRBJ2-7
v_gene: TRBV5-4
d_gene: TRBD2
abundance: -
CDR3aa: CASSAGTSGRPGEQYF
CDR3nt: TGTGCCAGCAGCGCCGGGACTAGCGGGAGGCCGGGGGAGCAGTACTTC

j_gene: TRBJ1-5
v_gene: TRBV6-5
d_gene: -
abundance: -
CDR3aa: CASSYEWGGQPQHF
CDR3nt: TGTGCCAGCAGTTACGAGTGGGGAGGACAGCCCCAGCATTTT

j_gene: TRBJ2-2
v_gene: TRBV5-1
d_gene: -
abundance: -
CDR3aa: CASSLGGLAAGELFF
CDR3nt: TGCGCCAGCAGCTTGGGGGGGCTAGCGGCCGGGGAGCTGTTTTTT

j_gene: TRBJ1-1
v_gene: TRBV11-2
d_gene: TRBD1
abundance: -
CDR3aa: CASSRDRLLNTEAFF
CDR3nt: TGTGCCAGCAGCCGGGACAGACTATTGAACACTGAAGCTTTCTTT

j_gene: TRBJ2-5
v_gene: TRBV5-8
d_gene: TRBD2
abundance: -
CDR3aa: CASSLGIAGGTQETQYF
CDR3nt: TGTGCCAGCAGCTTGGGGATAGCGGGAGGAACCCAAGAGACCCAGTACTTC

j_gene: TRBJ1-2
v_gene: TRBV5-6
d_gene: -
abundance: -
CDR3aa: CASRPRGSGGYTF
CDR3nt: TGTGCCAGCAGACCGCGGGGCAGCGGCGGCTACACCTTC

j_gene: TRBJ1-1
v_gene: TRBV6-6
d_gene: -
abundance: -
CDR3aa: CASSPRRGGLRAMNTEAFF
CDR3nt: TGTGCCAGCAGTCCACGAAGGGGGGGGTTGAGAGCAATGAACACTGAAGCTTTCTTT

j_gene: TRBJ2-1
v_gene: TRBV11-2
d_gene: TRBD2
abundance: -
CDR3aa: CASSPRGSGRGEQFF
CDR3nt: TGTGCCAGCAGCCCCCGGGGTAGCGGGAGGGGTGAGCAGTTCTTC

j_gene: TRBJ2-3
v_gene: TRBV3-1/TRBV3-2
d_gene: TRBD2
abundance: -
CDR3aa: CASSQWTSGWADTQYF
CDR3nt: TGTGCCAGCAGCCAGTGGACTAGCGGGTGGGCAGATACGCAGTATTTT

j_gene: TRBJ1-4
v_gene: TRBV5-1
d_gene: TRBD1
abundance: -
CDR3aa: CASSLEGQPTVKLFF
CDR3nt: TGCGCCAGCAGCTTGGAGGGACAGCCAACCGTCAAACTGTTTTTT

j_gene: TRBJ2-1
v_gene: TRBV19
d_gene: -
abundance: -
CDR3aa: CASRDGGIPGNEQFF
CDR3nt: TGTGCCAGTAGGGATGGTGGCATTCCGGGCAATGAGCAGTTCTTC

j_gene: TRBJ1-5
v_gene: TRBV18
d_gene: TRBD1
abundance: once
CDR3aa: CASSPRDRGRHQPQHF
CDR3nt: TGTGCCAGCTCACCCCGGGACAGGGGGCGGCATCAGCCCCAGCATTTT

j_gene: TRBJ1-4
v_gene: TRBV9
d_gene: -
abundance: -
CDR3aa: CASSALGGTNEKLFF
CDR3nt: TGTGCCAGCAGCGCTCTAGGTGGAACTAATGAAAAACTGTTTTTT

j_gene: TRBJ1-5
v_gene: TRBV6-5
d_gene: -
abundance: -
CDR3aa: CASSYSAPSNQPQHF
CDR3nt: TGTGCCAGCAGTTACTCGGCCCCGTCTAATCAGCCCCAGCATTTT

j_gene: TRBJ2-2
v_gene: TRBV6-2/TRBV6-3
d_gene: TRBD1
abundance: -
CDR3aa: CASSYDDRAGELFF
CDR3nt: TGTGCCAGCAGTTACGACGACAGGGCGGGGGAGCTGTTTTTT

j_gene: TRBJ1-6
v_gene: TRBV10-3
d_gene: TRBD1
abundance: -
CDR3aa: CAIRGQGGDNSPLHF
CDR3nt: TGTGCCATCAGGGGACAGGGGGGCGATAATTCACCCCTCCACTTT

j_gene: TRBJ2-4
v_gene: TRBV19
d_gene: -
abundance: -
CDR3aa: CASTPRGGWAKNIQYF
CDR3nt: TGTGCCAGTACCCCAAGGGGGGGCTGGGCCAAAAACATTCAGTACTTC

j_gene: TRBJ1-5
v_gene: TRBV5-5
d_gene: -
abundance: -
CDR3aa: CASSLRVSNQPQHF
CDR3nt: TGTGCCAGCAGCTTGCGGGTCAGTAATCAGCCCCAGCATTTT

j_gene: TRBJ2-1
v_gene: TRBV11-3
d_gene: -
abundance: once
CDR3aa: CASSAAGRNEQFF
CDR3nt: TGTGCCAGCAGCGCCGCGGGGCGCAATGAGCAGTTCTTC

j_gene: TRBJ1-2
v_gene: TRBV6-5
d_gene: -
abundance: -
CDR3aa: CASTSGAKDTF
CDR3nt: TGTGCCAGCACCTCAGGGGCCAAGGACACCTTC

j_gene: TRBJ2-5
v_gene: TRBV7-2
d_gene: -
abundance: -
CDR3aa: CASSSRLQETQYF
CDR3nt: TGTGCCAGCAGCTCCCGCCTACAAGAGACCCAGTACTTC

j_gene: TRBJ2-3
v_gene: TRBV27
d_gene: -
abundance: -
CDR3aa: CASSLGGGSDTQYF
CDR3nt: TGTGCCAGCAGTTTAGGAGGCGGCTCAGATACGCAGTATTTT

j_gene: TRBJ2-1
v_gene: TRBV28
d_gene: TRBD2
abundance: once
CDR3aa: CASSSILADNEQFF
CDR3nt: TGTGCCAGCAGTTCCATTCTAGCGGACAATGAGCAGTTCTTC

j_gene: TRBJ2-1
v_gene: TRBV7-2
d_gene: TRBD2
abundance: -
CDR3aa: CASSLVAGVGNEQFF
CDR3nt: TGTGCCAGCAGCTTAGTTGCGGGAGTGGGCAATGAGCAGTTCTTC

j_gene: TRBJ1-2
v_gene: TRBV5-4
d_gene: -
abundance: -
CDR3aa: CASSLAGRKYGYTF
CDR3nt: TGTGCCAGCAGCTTGGCAGGGAGGAAATATGGCTACACCTTC

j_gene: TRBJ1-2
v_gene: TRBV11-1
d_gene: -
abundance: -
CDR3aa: CASSFSDSLYGYTF
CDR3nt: TGTGCCAGCAGCTTTTCGGACAGTCTATATGGCTACACCTTC

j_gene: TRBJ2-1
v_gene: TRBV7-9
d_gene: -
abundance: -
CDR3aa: CASSQTGRNEQFF
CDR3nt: TGTGCCAGCAGCCAGACAGGGAGGAATGAGCAGTTCTTC

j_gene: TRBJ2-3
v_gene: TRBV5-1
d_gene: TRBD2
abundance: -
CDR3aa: CASRLAGGGADTQYF
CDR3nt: TGCGCCAGCCGCCTAGCGGGAGGTGGGGCAGATACGCAGTATTTT

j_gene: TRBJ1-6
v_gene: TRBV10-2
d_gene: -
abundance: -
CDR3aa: CASSGDRRPRSPLHF
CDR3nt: TGCGCCAGCAGTGGTGACAGGCGCCCGAGGTCACCCCTCCACTTT

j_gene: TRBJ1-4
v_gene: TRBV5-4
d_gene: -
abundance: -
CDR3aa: CASSPQGSLNEKLFF
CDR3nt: TGTGCCAGCAGCCCCCAGGGGTCCCTTAATGAAAAACTGTTTTTT

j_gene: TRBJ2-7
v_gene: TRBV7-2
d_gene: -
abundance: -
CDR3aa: CASSLGRGGHYEQYF
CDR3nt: TGTGCCAGCAGCTTAGGTAGGGGTGGCCACTACGAGCAGTACTTC